A selection of T cell receptor beta chains follows, all from one sample in a study of identical twins. Using its own MiXCR run on the 5' RACE reads, TCRdb lists one record per CDR3 protein. The table shows around 370,000 distinct CDR3 sequences, with approximately 8.7% occurring only once. The sequencing sample was made of naive T cells sorted from blood. The receptors were sampled from a woman aged 50 to 60 in good health. Both conserved end residues are trimmed from each CDR3. Fields, in order: V gene, CDR3 protein.

TRBV11-2	ASSLVPGGRGANEQF
TRBV29-1	SVVGTELAKNIQY
TRBV10-3	ATQRGLGTGETQY
TRBV11-2	ASSSWTSTYTDTQY
TRBV6-1	ASSVGPIASEQF
TRBV20-1	SATGLAGTGELF
TRBV7-6	ASSSQATTSYNEQF
TRBV5-1	ASSLFDDTEAF
TRBV12-3/TRBV12-4	ASRSTSGGALGTQY
TRBV5-5	ASSLDTGRSFGSNEQF
TRBV20-1	SALKWRVSTDTQY
TRBV5-1	ASSTREGTDTQY
TRBV12-3/TRBV12-4	ASSHRGPFGYT
TRBV7-9	ASSSLPRGTDTQY
TRBV6-8	ASSYFRYNEQF
TRBV27	ASSLSGPGDSYYNEQF
TRBV30	AWSATRGWAYEQY
TRBV4-2	ASSPRTGSGEQY
TRBV7-3	ASSYLAADYNEQF
TRBV15	ATGGGNQPQH
TRBV11-2	ASGRDSNSPLH
TRBV12-5	ASARLTGELF
TRBV10-3	AIKPGQGQETQY
TRBV27	ASSFREDTEAF
TRBV10-3	AISDTGTRSYNEQF
TRBV7-9	ASSFREIEQY
TRBV12-3/TRBV12-4	ASSPLPFAEAF
TRBV6-5	ASSSGTSGSAQY
TRBV6-5	ASSSRTDSPLH
TRBV20-1	SARPLRLTGEAYGYT